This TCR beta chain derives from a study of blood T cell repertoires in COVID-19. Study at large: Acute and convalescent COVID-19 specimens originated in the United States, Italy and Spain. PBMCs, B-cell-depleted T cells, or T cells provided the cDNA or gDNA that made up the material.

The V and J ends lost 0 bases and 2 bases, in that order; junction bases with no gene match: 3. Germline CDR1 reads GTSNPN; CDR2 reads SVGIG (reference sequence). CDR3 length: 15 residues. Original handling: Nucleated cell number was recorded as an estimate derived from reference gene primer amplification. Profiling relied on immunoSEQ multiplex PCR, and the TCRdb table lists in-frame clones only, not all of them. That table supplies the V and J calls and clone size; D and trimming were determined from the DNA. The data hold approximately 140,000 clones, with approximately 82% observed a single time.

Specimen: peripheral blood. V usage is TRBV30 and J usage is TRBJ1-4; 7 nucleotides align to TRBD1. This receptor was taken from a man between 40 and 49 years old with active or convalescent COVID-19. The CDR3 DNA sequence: TGTGCCTGGAGTGTAACGACAGGGACTAATGAAAAACTGTTTTTT. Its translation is CAWSVTTGTNEKLFF.